Listed below are T cell receptor beta chains from one sample, sequenced in a study of shared clonotypes between healthy human individuals. Sequencing was performed with immunoSEQ multiplex PCR; in TCRdb, only in-frame clones are kept and a portion is missing. The data contain a few million clones, approximately 92% of them seen just once; the ten biggest clones take up 0.11% to 0.15%. Input material: naive CD4+ T cells sorted from blood. These receptor sequences come from a man between 18 and 29 years old in good health. Both conserved end residues are trimmed from each CDR3. Some rows mark clone size as missing; the rest say once, few, many or name a class of expanded clone.

clone size	V gene	J gene	CDR3 protein
-	TRBV20-1	TRBJ1-2	SARDRGGYT
-	TRBV6-5	TRBJ2-5	ASSYGDRGSTQY
-	TRBV5-4	TRBJ2-5	ASSPGGAGQETQY
-	TRBV15	TRBJ1-5	ATSRDNAKSEPQH
-	TRBV5-4	TRBJ2-1	ASTRGGQTYNEQF
-	TRBV7-2	TRBJ1-6	ASSFAGTGNSPLH
-	TRBV27	TRBJ2-3	ASSSRIKGYTDTQY
-	TRBV5-1	TRBJ2-1	ASRVGGLYNEQF
-	TRBV19	TRBJ2-3	ASSIVPTASTDTQY
-	TRBV10-3	TRBJ1-1	AISDPGTGRTEAF
-	TRBV29-1	TRBJ1-1	SVSTVNTEAF
-	TRBV7-2	TRBJ2-5	ASSLNQPGRETQY
-	TRBV28	TRBJ2-7	ASSTSGYSYEQY
-	TRBV19	TRBJ1-6	ASTREAGQRNSPLH
-	TRBV20-1	TRBJ2-7	SARYGYEQY
-	TRBV7-2	TRBJ2-1	ASSPGLAGDYNEQF
-	TRBV28	TRBJ2-1	ASSSSGTISDEQF
-	TRBV11-3	TRBJ2-5	ASSLDGTGQETQY
-	TRBV5-1	TRBJ2-1	ASSLSNFNNEQF
once	TRBV6-5	TRBJ2-7	ASSYRRTSGGYEQY
-	TRBV4-2	TRBJ2-1	ASSQGLAGIYNEQF
-	TRBV9	TRBJ1-4	ASSVVGSSNEKLF
-	TRBV28	TRBJ1-1	ASSPRQTLEAF
-	TRBV5-1	TRBJ2-7	ASSHAGLAGGTLPYEQY
-	TRBV15	TRBJ1-6	ATSRAEAGKSPLH
-	TRBV7-2	TRBJ2-7	ASSLVGQSYEQY
-	TRBV11-2	TRBJ2-5	ASSGAGYQETQY
-	TRBV5-4	TRBJ2-1	ASSLPSDPYNEQF
-	TRBV18	TRBJ2-2	ASSPQGIGTGELF
-	TRBV4-3	TRBJ2-1	ASSQDWTSYNEQF
-	TRBV21-1	TRBJ2-7	ASSKATSGTIGEQY
-	TRBV5-1	TRBJ2-1	ASRRSGSPYNEQF
-	TRBV7-2	TRBJ2-7	ASSPRQGSHEQY
-	TRBV11-3	TRBJ1-6	ASSLSGAHSPLH
few	TRBV5-1	TRBJ1-5	ASSLEGGNQPQH
once	TRBV5-1	TRBJ1-1	ASSLSQLLWNTEAF
once	TRBV10-3	TRBJ2-1	AISPRTSGEIHNEQF